The 3 T cell receptor beta chains below come from one sample, sequenced in a study of metastatic and nonmetastatic thyroid tumors. No patient had received any treatment before thyroid surgery. With MiXCR, TCRdb reprocessed the PCR reads. The sample includes 30,000 to 40,000 clones, 25% to 30% of them seen just once. Sequences were obtained from blood. The receptors stem from a female donor with papillary thyroid cancer or a benign thyroid nodule (not recorded which). Some clones in this sample may be carry-over from other donors' samples.

This clone was seen ten or more times. The rearrangement uses TRBV20-1 and TRBJ2-2; TRBD2 aligns across 10 bases. After removal of 5 bases from V and 7 bases from J, the junction contained 13 bases not matched to a gene. Germline V lookup: CDR1 DFQATT, CDR2 SNEGSKA (reference sequence). The CDR3 is made up of 16 amino acids. The DNA of the CDR3 is TGCAGTGCTTCATCCAGCGGGAGGGCTTGGGGCGGGGAGCTGTTTTTT. Protein product: CSASSSGRAWGGELFF.

This clone was detected ten times or more. The chain joins TRBV19 to TRBJ1-2, with TRBD1 matching over 7 bases. The V and J ends lost 6 bases and 4 bases, in that order; junction bases with no gene match: 8. Germline CDR1 reads LNHDA; CDR2 reads SQIVND (reference sequence). CDR3 length equals 14 residues. This CDR3 is CASRPQGIPYGYTF. The CDR3 DNA is TGTGCCAGTAGACCACAGGGGATCCCCTATGGCTACACCTTC.

The chain employs TRBV6-4 and TRBJ2-3; no reliable D call. V lost 3 bases to trimming and J lost 3 bases, with 7 bases between them. The CDR3 has 13 residues. Germline lookup yields CDR1 MRHNA and CDR2 SNTAGT. This chain's CDR3 is CASSESGTDTQYF. The DNA of the CDR3 is TGTGCCAGCAGTGAGTCCGGGACAGATACGCAGTATTTT.